One TCR beta chain is described in this entry. Its antigen is undetermined. The entry originates in a study of STAT5B mutations in CD4+ large granular lymphocyte leukemia. CDR1 is ENHRY and CDR2 is SYGVKD in the germline V gene. The CDR3 is 14 amino acids. With 4 bases removed from V and 0 bases from J, the gap between germline ends came to 7 bases. Profiled with immunoSEQ multiplex PCR; TCRdb holds only in-frame clones, not every one. This sample carries tens of thousands of clones, 70% of them seen once, and the ten largest clones take less than 2%. Regarding the study as a whole: Compared with healthy controls (2/35), patient top clones favored TRBV06 (8/27).

This receptor was obtained from a human donor in good health. Sequences were obtained from CD4+ T cells from blood buffy coats. This chain connects TRBV10-3 to TRBJ1-5; no clear D. The CDR3: CAISAGDSNQPQHF. CDR3 nucleotide sequence: TGTGCCATCAGTGCTGGGGATAGCAATCAGCCCCAGCATTTT.